This TCR beta chain came from a study of T cell repertoires in cytomegalovirus infection (dated by TCRdb to between 2018 and 2021). For the study in its entirety: The HLA type of each donor mattered for the analysis, because public TCR beta signatures pointed to carriage of CMV infection along with the matching HLA type.

Sequencing was carried out with an Illumina HiSeq 1500. TCRdb reworked the public reads: Q25 trimming with fastp, MiXCR clone assembly, productive beta chains retained. Every distinct CDR3 protein forms one entry, paired with its most common genes and DNA. The sample yields approximately 250,000 distinct CDR3 sequences; roughly 20% were counted once. Roughly 18% of the sample is held by the ten biggest clonotypes. Broader findings and caveats from the paper: Cumulative frequency of public TCR beta family members discriminated carriers of CMV infection plus the relevant HLA type in this cohort and an independent approximately 350-donor cohort. The ex vivo response was dominated by HLA-C-restricted CMV-specific TCR beta clonotypes, and the single most frequent clonotype in two of eight donors was supplied by these HLA-C-restricted clonotypes.

Details on this clonotype: Its target antigen remains unknown. A read error may be the cause here, since a much bigger clone is one base away.

Trimming at the junction amounts to 3 bases on V and 5 bases on J, and the germline ends lie 18 bases apart. The CDR3 starts with the cysteine, ends with the phenylalanine, and has 16 residues. Just CDR3 DNA is preserved here, 48 bases in frame from base 1. CDR1 is given as MDHEN and CDR2 as SYDVKM, both from the germline V gene. The sequence links TRBV28 to TRBJ2-3; a tentative D match to TRBD2 spans 5 bases. The sequenced material came from CD8+ T cells from PBMCs. The source is a human donor in good health (CMV status not recorded). Some clones in this sample may be carry-over from other donors' samples. The sequenced DNA: TGTGCCAGCAGTTTTTCAACGGGGTCCATTGGAGATACGCAGTATTTT. The encoded protein is CASSFSTGSIGDTQYF. Full variable domain (CDR3 extended with the reference TRBV28 and TRBJ2-3 proteins): DVKVTQSSRYLVKRTGEKVFLECVQDMDHENMFWYRQDPGLGLRLIYFSYDVKMKEKGDIPEGYSVSREKKERFSLILESASTNQTSMYLCASSFSTGSIGDTQYFGPGTRLTVL.